This T cell receptor beta chain was found in a study of T cell repertoires in cytomegalovirus infection. Study details: Public TCR beta signatures indicated both CMV infection and matching HLA type.

In germline, CDR1 is SGHTA, CDR2 FQGNSA. The J segment lost 6 bases and the V segment lost 5 bases, leaving 4 bases of the junction unmatched. This CDR3 contains 14 residues. TCRdb redid the calling of the reads with MiXCR, one entry per CDR3 protein. The table includes around 540,000 distinct CDR3 sequences, around a third detected once. Study conclusions and caveats: HLA-C-restricted CMV-specific TCR beta clonotypes were dominant in the ex vivo response. Of the TCR beta families, the public ones yielded a cumulative frequency that identified carriers of CMV plus the relevant HLA.

This clonotype was observed many times. Its cognate antigen is unknown. Sequencing used cultured PBMCs, obtained from culture after CMV antigen stimulation. This chain uses TRBV7-2 with TRBJ2-7; TRBD2 matches at 13 bases. The sequence derives from a human donor in good health (CMV status not recorded). Some clones in this sample may be carry-over from other donors' samples. CDR3 loop: CASSVGLAGAEQYV. The CDR3 nucleotides read TGTGCCAGCAGCGTAGGACTAGCGGGAGCCGAGCAGTACGTC.